Listed below are T cell receptor beta chains from one sample, sequenced in a study of response to subunit inactivated influenza vaccine. TCRdb recomputed calls from the RT-PCR reads with MiXCR, one row per CDR3 protein. The sample consists of roughly 460,000 distinct CDR3 sequences, 9.5% to 12% of them appearing once. The sample here was PBMCs from blood, taken roughly 45 days after vaccination. All receptors derive from a middle-aged man who received an inactivated influenza vaccine. CDR3s include the opening cysteine and the closing phenylalanine or tryptophan. D genes are given only for firm matches. Size is stated for part of the rows, as once, few or many counts, or as a class when the clone is expanded.

D: TRBD2; J: TRBJ2-7; size: -; V: TRBV2; DNA: TGTGCCAGCAGAACTCAGCGGGACTACTCCTACGAGCAGTACTTC; CDR3: CASRTQRDYSYEQYF
D: -; J: TRBJ2-7; size: -; V: TRBV11-2; DNA: TGTGCCAGCAGCTTAGATCGAGGGGACCTCTCCTACGAGCAGTACTTC; CDR3: CASSLDRGDLSYEQYF
D: -; J: TRBJ2-3; size: many; V: TRBV12-3/TRBV12-4; DNA: TGTGCCAGCAGTTTAGTCGTTTGGGGGGCATCTGTGTATGAAGCAGATACGCAGTATTTT; CDR3: CASSLVVWGASVYEADTQYF
D: TRBD1; J: TRBJ2-7; size: few; V: TRBV25-1; DNA: TGTGCCAGCAGTGAATTGGGCACAGGGGGCTCCTACGAGCAGTACTTC; CDR3: CASSELGTGGSYEQYF
D: -; J: TRBJ2-2; size: -; V: TRBV5-6; DNA: TGTGCCAGCAGCCCAGGCATCTCCGGAATGCTTCCCGGGGAGCTGTTTTTT; CDR3: CASSPGISGMLPGELFF
D: -; J: TRBJ1-1; size: few; V: TRBV20-1; DNA: TGCAGTGCTAGAGGATCTGGGGGCGGCGATTACACTGAAGCTTTCTTT; CDR3: CSARGSGGGDYTEAFF
D: TRBD1; J: TRBJ2-1; size: many; V: TRBV7-2; DNA: TGTGCCAGCAGCCCCAAAGGGACAGGCCAAGTCAATGAGCAGTTCTTC; CDR3: CASSPKGTGQVNEQFF
D: -; J: TRBJ2-5; size: -; V: TRBV12-3/TRBV12-4; DNA: TGTGCCAGCAGTCCAGGGCAAGCTCTTCAAGAGACCCAGTACTTC; CDR3: CASSPGQALQETQYF
D: -; J: TRBJ2-6; size: few; V: TRBV7-9; DNA: TGTGCCAGCAGCTTTTCCGGAATCTCTGGGGCCAACGTCCTGACTTTC; CDR3: CASSFSGISGANVLTF
D: TRBD2; J: TRBJ2-1; size: -; V: TRBV20-1; DNA: TGCAGTGCTAGGGCGTTAAGCGGGAGGAACTATGAGCAGTTCTTC; CDR3: CSARALSGRNYEQFF
D: -; J: TRBJ1-5; size: many; V: TRBV28; DNA: TGTGCCAGCAGTTTCGGAAATCAGCCCCAGCATTTT; CDR3: CASSFGNQPQHF
D: TRBD1; J: TRBJ1-2; size: few; V: TRBV4-1; DNA: TGCGCCAGCAGCCAGGGACAGGCCGCGAGTGGTGGCTACACCTTC; CDR3: CASSQGQAASGGYTF
D: -; J: TRBJ2-7; size: few; V: TRBV10-3; DNA: TGTGCCATCAGTGGCTTTCCAGGGAGCTACGAGCAGTACTTC; CDR3: CAISGFPGSYEQYF
D: TRBD1; J: TRBJ2-4; size: -; V: TRBV20-1; DNA: TGCAGTGCCCCCGGGACAGGGCGAGCCAAAAACATTCAGTACTTC; CDR3: CSAPGTGRAKNIQYF
D: -; J: TRBJ2-7; size: few; V: TRBV6-2/TRBV6-3; DNA: TGTGCCAGCAGTTACTCTTGGGACATGAAGTACGAGCAGTACTTC; CDR3: CASSYSWDMKYEQYF
D: TRBD2; J: TRBJ2-1; size: many; V: TRBV9; DNA: TGTGCCAGCAGCGAGGCTAGCGGCTCCTACAATGAGCAGTTCTTC; CDR3: CASSEASGSYNEQFF
D: -; J: TRBJ2-7; size: few; V: TRBV4-3; DNA: TGCGCCAGCAGCCGCGTACAGGGAAACTACGAGCAGTACTTC; CDR3: CASSRVQGNYEQYF
D: TRBD2; J: TRBJ2-4; size: many; V: TRBV7-2; DNA: TGTGCCAGCAGTTATAAACTAGCGGGCACGCTGGGGAACATTCAGTACTTC; CDR3: CASSYKLAGTLGNIQYF
D: -; J: TRBJ1-5; size: many; V: TRBV4-2; DNA: TGTGCCAGCAGCCAAGATCGTGCGACTAAGCATCAGCCCCAGCATTTT; CDR3: CASSQDRATKHQPQHF
D: TRBD2; J: TRBJ2-7; size: few; V: TRBV6-5; DNA: TGTGCCAGCAGTTACTTGACCGGGGGGGACTACGAGCAGTACTTC; CDR3: CASSYLTGGDYEQYF
D: -; J: TRBJ2-3; size: many; V: TRBV7-2; DNA: TGTGCCAGCAGCCTGGATAGGTCCGCAGATACGCAGTATTTT; CDR3: CASSLDRSADTQYF
D: -; J: TRBJ2-7; size: once; V: TRBV20-1; DNA: TGCAGTGCCGCCCCGGGACGGGTCCCTTACGAGCAGTACTTC; CDR3: CSAAPGRVPYEQYF
D: TRBD2; J: TRBJ2-3; size: many; V: TRBV29-1; DNA: TGCAGCGTCTTAACTAGCGGCAGCACAGATACGCAGTATTTT; CDR3: CSVLTSGSTDTQYF
D: TRBD1; J: TRBJ2-7; size: many; V: TRBV5-6; DNA: TGTGCCAGCAGCCTTGACAGGGTCGGTATAGACGAGCAGTACTTC; CDR3: CASSLDRVGIDEQYF
D: -; J: TRBJ2-1; size: few; V: TRBV7-2; DNA: TGTGCCAGCAGCTCCCGTGGGCGGGGATACTCCTACAATGAGCAGTTCTTC; CDR3: CASSSRGRGYSYNEQFF
D: TRBD1; J: TRBJ2-7; size: many; V: TRBV20-1; DNA: TGCAGTGCTAGAGACAGGGACAGGAGATACGAGCAGTACTTC; CDR3: CSARDRDRRYEQYF
D: -; J: TRBJ2-3; size: many; V: TRBV6-2/TRBV6-3; DNA: TGTGCCACTTCCCCCCGCACAGATACGCAGTATTTT; CDR3: CATSPRTDTQYF
D: TRBD2; J: TRBJ2-1; size: -; V: TRBV20-1; DNA: TGCAGTGCTAGAGACGGGGGGGATAAATACAATGAGCAGTTCTTC; CDR3: CSARDGGDKYNEQFF
D: TRBD2; J: TRBJ2-5; size: -; V: TRBV5-1; DNA: TGCGCCAGCAGCCGGGGGGGCCAAGAGACCCAGTACTTC; CDR3: CASSRGGQETQYF
D: -; J: TRBJ1-1; size: many; V: TRBV20-1; DNA: TGCAGTGCTAGAACAGGGTGGACTGAAGCTTTCTTT; CDR3: CSARTGWTEAFF
D: TRBD1; J: TRBJ2-7; size: many; V: TRBV7-6; DNA: TGTGCCAGCAGCTTCCACAGGGGTAAGGGCCCTTTGTACGAGCAGTACTTC; CDR3: CASSFHRGKGPLYEQYF
D: -; J: TRBJ2-7; size: many; V: TRBV7-2; DNA: TGTGCCAGCAGCCTCCGGGATCATTACGAGCAGTACTTC; CDR3: CASSLRDHYEQYF
D: TRBD2; J: TRBJ2-5; size: few; V: TRBV27; DNA: TGTGCCAGCAGTTCTTTACTAGCGGGAGTGGTTGAGACCCAGTACTTC; CDR3: CASSSLLAGVVETQYF
D: -; J: TRBJ1-1; size: -; V: TRBV18; DNA: TGTGCCAGCTCACCTTCCGGGGACACTGAAGCTTTCTTT; CDR3: CASSPSGDTEAFF
D: TRBD1; J: TRBJ2-2; size: many; V: TRBV12-3/TRBV12-4; DNA: TGTGCCAGCAACAAGGGACAGTACCGCGGGGAGCTGTTTTTT; CDR3: CASNKGQYRGELFF
D: TRBD2; J: TRBJ2-1; size: few; V: TRBV20-1; DNA: TGCAGTGTGGTATCAGGGCGGGAGCGTAATGAGCAGTTCTTC; CDR3: CSVVSGRERNEQFF
D: -; J: TRBJ2-1; size: -; V: TRBV20-1; DNA: TGCAGTGCTAGGCGGCTAGGTGTGGGATGGGGGCAGTTCTTC; CDR3: CSARRLGVGWGQFF
D: -; J: TRBJ1-3; size: many; V: TRBV6-1; DNA: TGTGCCATGCTGGCACAGCCCCACTCTGGAAACACCATATATTTT; CDR3: CAMLAQPHSGNTIYF